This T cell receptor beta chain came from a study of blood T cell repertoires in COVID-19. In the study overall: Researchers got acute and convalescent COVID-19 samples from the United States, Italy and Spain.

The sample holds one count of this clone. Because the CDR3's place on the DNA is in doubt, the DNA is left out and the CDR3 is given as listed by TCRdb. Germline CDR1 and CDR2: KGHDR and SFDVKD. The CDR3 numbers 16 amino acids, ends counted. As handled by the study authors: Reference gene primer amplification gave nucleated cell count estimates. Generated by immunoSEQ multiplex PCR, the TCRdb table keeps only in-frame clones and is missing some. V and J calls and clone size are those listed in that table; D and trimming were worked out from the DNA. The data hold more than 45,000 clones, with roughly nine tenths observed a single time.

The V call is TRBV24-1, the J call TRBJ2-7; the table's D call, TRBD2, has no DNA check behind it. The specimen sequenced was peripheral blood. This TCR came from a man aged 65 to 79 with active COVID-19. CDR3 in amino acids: CAGRERGFYSCLEQYF.